These 15 T cell receptor beta chains were sequenced from one sample in a study of identifying expanded T cells in peripheral blood. Clones were sequenced by immunoSEQ multiplex PCR, and TCRdb holds only the in-frame ones, with some missing. The sample lists 95,000 to 100,000 clones, 70% to 90% occurring once. The sample taken for sequencing was blood. Receptors were obtained from a person aged 18-69 years in good health.

This rearrangement joins TRBV7-2 to TRBJ1-2, with D tentatively TRBD1 (5 bases). The germline gives CDR1 SGHTA, CDR2 FQGNSA. The germline V and J ends were trimmed by 0 bases and 4 bases, with 12 bases remaining between them. The CDR3 spans 15 residues. CDR3 protein: CASSLAGGPGYGYTF. DNA of the CDR3: TGTGCCAGCAGCTTAGCGGGGGGTCCAGGCTATGGCTACACCTTC.

The chain couples TRBV4-3 to TRBJ1-1; perhaps TRBD1 as D (6 bases). The CDR3 is 17 amino acids. Looked up from germline, CDR1 is LGHNA and CDR2 is YSLEER. The ends were cut back, 4 bases at V and 6 bases at J, with 24 bases in the middle. The DNA of the CDR3 is TGCGCCAGCAGCCCCGCTACGTTTCGGGGGGCGCGACCTGAAGCTTTCTTT. Translating it yields CASSPATFRGARPEAFF.

The chain uses TRBV29-1 and TRBJ2-7, with D possibly matching TRBD1 (6 bases). CDR1 SQVTM and CDR2 ANQGSEA come from the germline V gene. V was cut by 7 bases and J by 6 bases, with 13 bases left in between. The CDR3 contains 11 residues. CDR3 in DNA: TGCAGCGCCGTACAGGGCGGCGAGCAGTACTTC. Its protein is CSAVQGGEQYF.

The chain uses TRBV18 and TRBJ1-3; D unresolved. Germline values: CDR1 KGHSH, CDR2 LQKENI. Trimming left V 4 bases short and J 0 bases short, with 16 bases between. CDR3 size: 17 residues. The CDR3 spells CASSLPVLGRSGNTIYF. In DNA form, the CDR3 reads TGTGCCAGCTCACTGCCCGTCCTAGGCCGCTCTGGAAACACCATATATTTT.

This rearrangement joins TRBV11-3 to TRBJ2-1; D possibly corresponds to TRBD2 (6 bases). The CDR3 is made up of 15 amino acids. Looked up from germline, CDR1 is SGHNT and CDR2 is YENEEA. V was pared by 4 bases and J by 4 bases, with 14 bases between. The CDR3 here is CASSSPGDGYNEQFF. The CDR3 DNA reads TGTGCCAGCAGCTCGCCGGGAGACGGATACAATGAGCAGTTCTTC.

The J gene is TRBJ1-5, the V gene TRBV2; 8 bases are a match to TRBD1. Germline lookup yields CDR1 SNHLY and CDR2 FYNNEI. With V trimmed by 4 bases and J by 6 bases, 5 bases remained unmatched. The CDR3 contains 14 residues. DNA for the CDR3: TGTGCCAGCAGTGGCCAGGGGGCTTCTCAGCCCCAGCATTTT. As protein: CASSGQGASQPQHF.

This clone was recorded once. The chain employs TRBV6-1 and TRBJ2-2; no reliable D call. This CDR3 has 15 amino acids. The V gene's germline CDR1 is MNHNS and CDR2 SASEGT. V lost 4 bases and J lost 4, with 13 bases in between. The CDR3 loop reads CASSVRARGTGELFF. The CDR3, as DNA: TGTGCCAGCAGTGTAAGGGCTCGCGGCACCGGGGAGCTGTTTTTT.

The chain couples TRBV6-5 to TRBJ1-5; D ambiguous. CDR3 size: 12 residues. The V gene lost 2 bases and the J gene lost 6 bases, with 5 bases spanning the gap. In germline, CDR1 is MNHEY, CDR2 SVGAGI. DNA of the CDR3: TGTGCCAGCAGTTACCTGGGTCAGCCCCAGCATTTT. Translated: CASSYLGQPQHF.

The genes are TRBV7-2 and TRBJ2-2; D is unclear. The V gene lost 5 bases and the J gene lost 4 bases, with 5 bases spanning the gap. This CDR3 region has 12 residues. Germline-derived CDR1 and CDR2 are SGHTA and FQGNSA. The chain's CDR3 is CASSPFTGELFF. The CDR3 coding sequence is TGTGCCAGCAGCCCATTCACCGGGGAGCTGTTTTTT. The entire variable domain, with the rest obtained from reference TRBV7-2 and TRBJ2-2, is as follows: GAGVSQSPSNKVTEKGKDVELRCDPISGHTALYWYRQSLGQGLEFLIYFQGNSAPDKSGLPSDRFSAERTGGSVSTLTIQRTQQEDSAVYLCASSPFTGELFFGEGSRLTVL.

The chain couples TRBV5-1 to TRBJ2-5, with D unclear. This CDR3 region has 14 residues. Trimming removed 3 bases at V and 1 base at J, with 10 bases between. Germline CDR1 SGHRS, CDR2 YFSETQ. In DNA form, the CDR3 reads TGCGCCAGCAGCTCCAGTAGTGTCCAAGAGACCCAGTACTTC. This sequence encodes CASSSSSVQETQYF.

This clone occurred a few times. V is TRBV7-9 and J is TRBJ1-4, with D perhaps matching TRBD1 (6 bases). Germline V gene data show CDR1 as SEHNR and CDR2 as FQNEAQ (reference sequence). V lost 7 bases to trimming and J lost 5 bases, with 11 bases between them. The CDR3 has 13 amino acids. The CDR3 region has the DNA TGTGCCAGCACCTGGGGGGCGAATGAAAAACTGTTTTTT. Translated, it gives CASTWGANEKLFF.

The chain has TRBV5-1 and TRBJ1-1; 8 positions agree with TRBD1. Germline V gene lookup returns CDR1 SGHRS and CDR2 YFSETQ. The CDR3 is made up of 15 amino acids. V was pared by 3 bases and J by 4 bases, with 8 bases of the junction left unmatched. DNA for the CDR3: TGCGCCAGCAGCTACCGCGGACAGGGTTCCACTGAAGCTTTCTTT. It translates to CASSYRGQGSTEAFF.

This chain uses TRBV28 with TRBJ1-2; D uncertain. The V gene lost 3 bases and the J gene lost 8 bases, with 10 bases spanning the gap. This CDR3 has 12 amino acids. Germline lookup yields CDR1 MDHEN and CDR2 SYDVKM. In DNA, the CDR3 is TGTGCCAGCAGTTTCCGGGGTCGGGGCTACACCTTC. This translates into CASSFRGRGYTF.

This chain connects TRBV5-4 to TRBJ1-1; D unresolved. V was shortened by 3 bases and J by 1 base, with 10 bases between the two germline ends. There are 14 residues in the CDR3. Germline CDR1 SGHNT, CDR2 YYREEE (reference sequence). CDR3 protein: CASSWPGKNTEAFF. The CDR3 nucleotides are TGTGCCAGCAGCTGGCCGGGGAAGAACACTGAAGCTTTCTTT.

This chain links TRBV28 with TRBJ1-3, with 8 bases matching TRBD1. The length of the CDR3 is 16 residues. CDR1 and CDR2 from the germline V gene are MDHEN and SYDVKM. V shed 5 bases, J shed 4 bases, and the junction held 10 bases outside the gene matches. The CDR3 protein is CASSTHRGSVGNTIYF. The CDR3 DNA follows: TGTGCCAGCAGTACCCACAGGGGGTCGGTAGGAAACACCATATATTTT.